A selection of T cell receptor beta chains follows, all from one sample in a study of metastatic and nonmetastatic thyroid tumors. MiXCR reprocessed the PCR reads for TCRdb. Here the sample spans 4,500 to 5,000 clones, around a sixth being singletons. The sample comprised adjacent normal tissue. These receptors were taken from a female donor with papillary thyroid cancer or a benign thyroid nodule (not recorded which). Some clones in this sample may be carry-over from other donors' samples. Both conserved end residues are part of each CDR3. The order of the fields is J gene, V gene, D gene, clone size, CDR3 DNA, CDR3 protein. A D gene is named only where the DNA matches it firmly. The listing skips clone size in some rows; elsewhere it reads once, few, many or a size class.

TRBJ1-2,TRBV5-1,TRBD1,.,TGCGCCAGCAGGGGAGGACAGGGTGGCGGCTACACCTTC,CASRGGQGGGYTF
TRBJ1-2,TRBV9,.,.,TGTGCCGGCAGCCTGGGGACATGGTTGGACTATGGCTACACCTTC,CAGSLGTWLDYGYTF
TRBJ1-3,TRBV5-8,.,.,TGTGCCAGCAGCTCCATAACATACTCTGGAAACACCATATATTTT,CASSSITYSGNTIYF
TRBJ2-7,TRBV20-1,TRBD1,medium-sized,TGCAGTGCTAGAGACCGGGGACAGGGGACCTACGAGCAGTACTTC,CSARDRGQGTYEQYF
TRBJ1-5,TRBV19,.,medium-sized,TGTGCCAGTAGGGCCTTAGAAAATCAGCCCCAGCATTTT,CASRALENQPQHF
TRBJ1-5,TRBV20-1,TRBD1,medium-sized,TGCAGTGCTAGAGCGGGACAGCTCTATAGCAATCAGCCCCAGCATTTT,CSARAGQLYSNQPQHF
TRBJ1-1,TRBV2,.,medium-sized,TGTGCCAGCATAAAACCATCTAGTTGGGACACTGAAGCTTTCTTT,CASIKPSSWDTEAFF
TRBJ1-3,TRBV10-3,.,many,TGTGCCATCATGGGGGGGGCAGGAGGAAACACCATATATTTT,CAIMGGAGGNTIYF
TRBJ1-2,TRBV28,.,large,TGTGCCAGCAGTGCACAGGGATTTAACTATGGCTACACCTTC,CASSAQGFNYGYTF
TRBJ2-1,TRBV12-5,TRBD1,.,TGTGCTAGTGGTTTGGTACGGGGGACAGGGGCTTCGGACAATGAGCAGTTCTTC,CASGLVRGTGASDNEQFF
TRBJ1-3,TRBV5-6,.,many,TGTGCCAGCAGCTTGCAGGGCAGGGTTAACACCATATATTTT,CASSLQGRVNTIYF
TRBJ2-2,TRBV6-1,.,.,TGTGCCAGCAGTCCCGGGACATCCTACACCGGGGAGCTGTTTTTT,CASSPGTSYTGELFF
TRBJ2-4,TRBV6-1,.,medium-sized,TGTGCCAGCAGTTCCACAGGGAATGGCATTCAGTACTTC,CASSSTGNGIQYF
TRBJ1-1,TRBV29-1,.,few,TGCAGCGCACACCTCTGTAAGGAAGCTTTCTTT,CSAHLCKEAFF
TRBJ2-3,TRBV27,.,.,TGTGCCAGCGGGATAGGGACAAGGAGCACAGATACGCAGTATTTT,CASGIGTRSTDTQYF
TRBJ1-1,TRBV2,.,.,TGTGCCAGCAGTCCCCGGCTCGGCACTGAAGCTTTCTTT,CASSPRLGTEAFF
TRBJ1-1,TRBV11-2,.,medium-sized,TGTGCCAGCAGCCTCGTGGGGAGGGGAACTGAAGCTTTCTTT,CASSLVGRGTEAFF
TRBJ1-2,TRBV7-2,.,medium-sized,TGTGCCAGCAGCCCATCCCTGGACTATGGCTACACCTTC,CASSPSLDYGYTF
TRBJ1-2,TRBV2,.,.,TGTGCCAGCAGTGAGTGGCGACAGCACTATGGCCAAACCTTC,CASSEWRQHYGQTF
TRBJ1-1,TRBV7-9,.,medium-sized,TGTGCCAGCAGCCCATGGCAGGGGCAGGCTGAAGCTTTCTTT,CASSPWQGQAEAFF
TRBJ1-1,TRBV13,TRBD1,.,TGTGCCAGCAGCCATAACCGATGTGACAGGGAGGAGTTATACGACACTGAAGCTTTCTTT,CASSHNRCDREELYDTEAFF
TRBJ2-2,TRBV27,.,.,TGTGCCAGCAGTTCGTATACAGGGACCGGGGAGCTGTTTTTT,CASSSYTGTGELFF